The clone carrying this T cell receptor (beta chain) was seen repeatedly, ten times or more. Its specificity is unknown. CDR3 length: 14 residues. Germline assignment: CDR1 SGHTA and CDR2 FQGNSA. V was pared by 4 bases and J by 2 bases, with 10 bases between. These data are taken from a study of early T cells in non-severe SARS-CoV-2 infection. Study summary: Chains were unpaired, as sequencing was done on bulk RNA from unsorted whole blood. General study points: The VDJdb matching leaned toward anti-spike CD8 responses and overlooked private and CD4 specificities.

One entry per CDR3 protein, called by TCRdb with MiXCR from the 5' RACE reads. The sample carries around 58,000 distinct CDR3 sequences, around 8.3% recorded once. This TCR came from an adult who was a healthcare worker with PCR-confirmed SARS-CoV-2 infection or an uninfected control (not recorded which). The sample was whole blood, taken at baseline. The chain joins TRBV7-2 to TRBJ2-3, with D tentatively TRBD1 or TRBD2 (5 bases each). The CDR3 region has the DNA TGTGCCAGCAGCTCGGGACGATCCACAGATACGCAGTATTTT. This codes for CASSSGRSTDTQYF.